These 16 T cell receptor beta chains were all obtained from the same sample, sequenced in a study of memory CD8 T cells in hepatitis C reinfection (dated by TCRdb to between 2016 and 2019). Libraries were prepared through the immunoSEQ multiplex PCR assay. As stored in TCRdb, this immuneACCESS dataset retains in-frame rearrangements with V and J assigned. A fraction of the clones does not appear; measured against another copy, unresolved V genes explain less than half of the discrepancy, and the remainder lacks a known reason. This sample comprises approximately 46,000 clones, 89% of them detected only once. The top ten clonotypes cover 0.72% of the sample. The time point label here, explained by the study, means: late/post reinfection, 12 to 24 weeks after detection. Sorted cells were sequenced directly ex vivo, with no in vitro expansion before TCR sequencing. Source material: naive CD8+ T cells sorted from blood. The sample's cell subset or site, from its label and the paper: total naive CD8+CD45RO- T cells. The receptors come from a young man with hepatitis C virus infection.

The V gene is TRBV7-9, the J gene TRBJ1-4, with D unclear. Germline values: CDR1 SEHNR, CDR2 FQNEAQ (reference sequence). The CDR3 sequence is 15 residues long. The germline V and J ends were trimmed by 5 bases and 3 bases, with 13 bases remaining between them. The CDR3 DNA sequence: TGTGCCAGCAGCCCTACCAGGATTCCTAATGAAAAACTGTTTTTT. Its translation: CASSPTRIPNEKLFF. Combining the CDR3 with reference TRBV7-9 and TRBJ1-4 gives the whole variable domain DTGVSQNPRHKITKRGQNVTFRCDPISEHNRLYWYRQTLGQGPEFLTYFQNEAQLEKSRLLSDRFSAERPKGSFSTLEIQRTEQGDSAMYLCASSPTRIPNEKLFFGSGTQLSVL.

This rearrangement joins TRBV15 to TRBJ1-5; 7 nucleotides align to TRBD1. The CDR3 extends over 14 amino acids. The germline CDR1 and CDR2 sequences are LNHNV and YYDKDF (reference sequence). The junction had 8 bases not matched to a gene; V was cut back by 5 bases and J by 7 bases. CDR3 in amino acids: CATSLRQGGQPQHF. Here the CDR3 DNA reads TGTGCCACCAGCCTTAGACAGGGCGGGCAGCCCCAGCATTTT.

The rearrangement uses TRBV19 and TRBJ2-3; TRBD2 is a possible D gene (5 bases). The CDR3 spans 14 residues. Germline loops: CDR1 LNHDA, CDR2 SQIVND (reference sequence). Trimming left V 5 bases short and J 2 bases short, with 11 bases between. The CDR3: CASSSWESTDTQYF. The CDR3 region has the DNA TGTGCCAGTAGTTCATGGGAGTCCACAGATACGCAGTATTTT. The full variable domain, in which reference TRBV19 and TRBJ2-3 provide the parts outside the CDR3, is DGGITQSPKYLFRKEGQNVTLSCEQNLNHDAMYWYRQDPGQGLRLIYYSQIVNDFQKGDIAEGYSVSREKKESFPLTVTSAQKNPTAFYLCASSSWESTDTQYFGPGTRLTVL.

To note about this clone: Distinct nucleotide sequences in the sample also encode this CDR3. The chain carries TRBV25-1 and TRBJ2-1; maybe TRBD2 (5 bases). The CDR3 length is 12 residues. The germline V gene encodes CDR1 MGHDK and CDR2 SYGVNS. Trimming left V 3 bases short and J 9 bases short, with 9 bases between. CDR3 in amino acids: CASSESEVEQFF. The CDR3 bases are TGTGCCAGCAGTGAGTCGGAGGTTGAGCAGTTCTTC. The full variable domain, rest sourced from reference TRBV25-1 and TRBJ2-1, is EADIYQTPRYLVIGTGKKITLECSQTMGHDKMYWYQQDPGMELHLIHYSYGVNSTEKGDLSSESTVSRIRTEHFPLTLESARPSHTSQYLCASSESEVEQFFGPGTRLTVL.

This chain links TRBV7-2 with TRBJ2-7; TRBD1 matches at 9 bases. The CDR3 sequence is 14 residues long. With V trimmed by 5 bases and J by 3 bases, 5 bases remained unmatched. CDR1 SGHTA and CDR2 FQGNSA come from the germline V gene. The DNA for the CDR3 is TGTGCCAGCAGCGCCCGACAGGGGGGCTACGAGCAGTACTTC. This gives the protein CASSARQGGYEQYF.

The V and J genes are TRBV5-6 and TRBJ2-7; D is uncertain. CDR1 is SGHDT and CDR2 is YYEEEE in the germline V gene. This CDR3 region has 14 residues. The V and J ends lost 4 bases and 3 bases respectively, with 14 bases between them. The CDR3, as DNA: TGTGCCAGCAGCATATCGTCCAGTGTCTACGAGCAGTACTTC. Protein sequence: CASSISSSVYEQYF.

CDR3 in DNA: TGTGCCAGCAGCTTAGCCGGGACAGGGGAGCAGTACGTC. Translating gives CASSLAGTGEQYV. The chain uses TRBV13 and TRBJ2-7, with 9 bases lining up with TRBD1. V lost 1 base to trimming and J lost 7 bases; unmatched junction nucleotides: 2. The CDR3 extends over 13 amino acids. The V gene's germline CDR1 is PRHDT and CDR2 FYEKMQ (reference sequence).

A single count supports this clone. The chain uses TRBV6-1 and TRBJ2-1, with D tentatively TRBD1 (5 bases). In germline, CDR1 is MNHNS, CDR2 SASEGT. V shed 5 bases and J shed 6 bases, with 17 bases lying between them. There are 15 residues in the CDR3. The CDR3 region is CASSSPGYMGNEQFF. Written as DNA, the CDR3 is TGTGCCAGCAGTTCACCAGGGTATATGGGCAATGAGCAGTTCTTC.

This clone was recorded only once. The rearrangement joins TRBV28 to TRBJ2-1, with unresolved D. V shed 3 bases and J shed 0 bases, with 6 bases lying between them. The CDR3 length is 14 residues. Per germline, CDR1 MDHEN and CDR2 SYDVKM. The CDR3 nucleotides read TGTGCCAGCAGTTTTGCGAGCTCCTACAATGAGCAGTTCTTC. Protein: CASSFASSYNEQFF.

The V gene is TRBV7-9, the J gene TRBJ2-1; TRBD2 matches at 7 bases. V lost 2 bases to trimming and J lost 7 bases; unmatched junction nucleotides: 8. Germline values: CDR1 SEHNR, CDR2 FQNEAQ (reference sequence). This CDR3 comprises 15 residues. The CDR3 nucleotides read TGTGCCAGCAGCTTATCAGGACTAGTCATTAATGAGCAGTTCTTC. Protein: CASSLSGLVINEQFF.

V is TRBV30 and J is TRBJ2-3; TRBD2 matches at 10 bases. Trimming took 4 bases from V and 4 from J; bases not matched to a gene: 8. The CDR3 contains 15 residues. Looked up from germline, CDR1 is GTSNPN and CDR2 is SVGIG (reference sequence). CDR3 sequence: CAWTGTSVGPDTQYF. The CDR3 DNA is TGTGCCTGGACCGGGACTAGCGTCGGCCCAGATACGCAGTATTTT.

CDR3 protein: CASSLDVRGRDQETQYF. CDR3 sequence (DNA): TGTGCCAGCAGCTTAGACGTTCGGGGAAGGGACCAAGAGACCCAGTACTTC. This sequence joins TRBV7-2 and TRBJ2-5; a possible D gene is TRBD2 (5 bases). The ends were cut back, 1 base at V and 0 bases at J, with 15 bases in the middle. The CDR3 covers 17 residues. Looked up from germline, CDR1 is SGHTA and CDR2 is FQGNSA.

CDR3 residues: CASSQPDRGLDTQYF. CDR3 coding DNA: TGCGCCAGCAGCCAACCCGACAGGGGGCTGGATACGCAGTATTTT. V and J are TRBV4-1 and TRBJ2-3; 10 nucleotides line up with TRBD1. Germline values: CDR1 MGHRA, CDR2 YSYEKL. V gave up 2 bases and J gave up 6 bases; unmatched junction bases: 5. CDR3 size: 15 residues.

The rearrangement uses TRBV7-9 and TRBJ2-1, with D maybe TRBD2 (6 bases). Trimming pared 5 bases from V and 2 bases from J, leaving 10 bases between. CDR3 length: 14 residues. Germline lookup yields CDR1 SEHNR and CDR2 FQNEAQ (reference sequence). CDR3 coding DNA: TGTGCCAGCAGCCCCGGCGGGGCCTACAATGAGCAGTTCTTC. The encoded protein is CASSPGGAYNEQFF.

The J gene is TRBJ2-5, the V gene TRBV19; 8 bases fit TRBD1. Per the germline V gene, CDR1 is LNHDA and CDR2 is SQIVND (reference sequence). Germline trimming cut 5 bases from V and 1 base from J; bases unmatched to any gene: 3. The CDR3 length is 14 residues. CDR3 in DNA: TGTGCCAGTAGTTTCACAGGGGGCCAAGAGACCCAGTACTTC. This encodes CASSFTGGQETQYF. Together with reference TRBV19 and TRBJ2-5, the CDR3 gives the full variable domain: DGGITQSPKYLFRKEGQNVTLSCEQNLNHDAMYWYRQDPGQGLRLIYYSQIVNDFQKGDIAEGYSVSREKKESFPLTVTSAQKNPTAFYLCASSFTGGQETQYFGPGTRLLVL.

The chain recombines TRBV9 with TRBJ2-1; 7 nucleotides agree with TRBD2. Unmatched junction bases numbered 17, after V lost 4 bases and J lost 7 bases. Germline V gene sequence: CDR1 SGDLS, CDR2 YYNGEE. The CDR3 runs 17 residues. The CDR3 reads CASSNPRLGGGGNEQFF. The CDR3 bases are TGTGCCAGCAGCAACCCCAGGTTGGGGGGGGGTGGGAATGAGCAGTTCTTC. The whole variable domain, filled in from reference TRBV9 and TRBJ2-1, reads DSGVTQTPKHLITATGQRVTLRCSPRSGDLSVYWYQQSLDQGLQFLIQYYNGEERAKGNILERFSAQQFPDLHSELNLSSLELGDSALYFCASSNPRLGGGGNEQFFGPGTRLTVL.